The present TCR beta chain was sequenced within a study of a mutant IDH1 vaccine in newly diagnosed glioma. Across the whole study: Radiotherapy, temozolomide, or both had been given previously, and both were given to most.

About this clone: Its specificity is unknown.

V gave up 4 bases and J gave up 0 bases, with 7 bases separating them. The CDR3 runs to 13 residues. CDR1 and CDR2 (germline): SGHDT, YYEEEE. Only in-frame clones appear in the TCRdb table, and some are missing; sequencing was by immunoSEQ multiplex PCR. The sample lists around 52,000 clones; roughly four fifths were seen once. Time point in this sample: week 35, safety follow-up. Every single dose of the vaccine, 300 ug of mutant IDH1 20-mer peptide, came with topical imiquimod. The source material was PBMCs, sampled from a glioma patient whose treatment included an IDH1 peptide vaccine. This receptor was taken from a man aged 35-49 years with glioma. J is TRBJ2-5 and V is TRBV5-6, with D maybe TRBD2 (6 bases). The CDR3 coding sequence is TGTGCCAGCAGCCTAGCGTACCAAGAGACCCAGTACTTC. Translating gives CASSLAYQETQYF.